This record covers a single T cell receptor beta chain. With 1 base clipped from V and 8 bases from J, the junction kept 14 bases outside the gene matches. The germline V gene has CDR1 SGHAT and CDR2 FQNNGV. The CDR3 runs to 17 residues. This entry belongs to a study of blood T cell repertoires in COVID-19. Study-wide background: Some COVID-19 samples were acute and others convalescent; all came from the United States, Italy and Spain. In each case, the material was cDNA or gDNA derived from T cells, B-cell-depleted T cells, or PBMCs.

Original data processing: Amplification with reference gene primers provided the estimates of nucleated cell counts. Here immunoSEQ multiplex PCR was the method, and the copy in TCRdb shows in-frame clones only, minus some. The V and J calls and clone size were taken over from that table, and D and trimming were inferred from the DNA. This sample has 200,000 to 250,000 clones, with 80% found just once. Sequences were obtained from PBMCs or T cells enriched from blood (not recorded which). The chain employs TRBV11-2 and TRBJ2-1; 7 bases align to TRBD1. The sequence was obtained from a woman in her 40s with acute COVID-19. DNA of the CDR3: TGTGCCAGCAGCTTAGGCGGACAGGTCTTGCCCCGGCATGAGCAGTTCTTC. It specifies CASSLGGQVLPRHEQFF.